These 10 T cell receptor beta chains share one sample of origin, sequenced in a study of T cell clusters in autoimmune cytopenias. Multiplex touch-down PCR amplified TRB using TRB-A and TRB-B pools in one tube. TCRdb re-called the multiplex PCR reads, yielding one record per CDR3 amino acid sequence without DNA. The sample holds about 7,200 distinct CDR3 sequences. TRB was amplified from approximately 250 ng of peripheral blood genomic DNA per sample. Sequencing was done on a sample of peripheral blood. These receptors were collected from a human donor with an autoimmune cytopenia or autoimmune hepatitis (not recorded which).

This chain joins TRBV6-2 or TRBV6-3 and TRBJ2-3; with no DNA, the TCRdb D assignment of TRBD2 cannot be verified. This CDR3 is built from 15 residues. Germline CDR1 reads MNHEY; CDR2 reads SVGEGT. The CDR3 loop is CASSTGLAGYGTQYF.

J is TRBJ2-7 and V is TRBV6-6; TCRdb calls TRBD2, which cannot be checked without DNA. This CDR3 region has 15 residues. Germline V gene data show CDR1 as MNHNY and CDR2 as SVGAGI (reference sequence). The CDR3 spells CASTPQREVVGEQYF.

The chain links TRBV19 to TRBJ1-5. Germline-derived CDR1 and CDR2 are LNHDA and SQIVND (reference sequence). This CDR3 spans 16 amino acids. The CDR3 region is CASSPEHSALSQPQHF.

The rearrangement links TRBV13 to TRBJ2-7; TCRdb's D call, TRBD1, is unchecked because there is no DNA. The germline V gene encodes CDR1 PRHDT and CDR2 FYEKMQ (reference sequence). The CDR3 extends over 15 amino acids. The CDR3 here is CASSQWTGVAYEQYF.

The gene calls are TRBV6-5 and TRBJ1-1. The germline V gene has CDR1 MNHEY and CDR2 SVGAGI. This CDR3 has 17 amino acids. The CDR3 loop reads CASSYSRTGIMNTEAFF.

The chain links TRBV7-2 to TRBJ2-3; TCRdb returns TRBD1, unconfirmable since there is no DNA. There are 16 residues in the CDR3. Germline values: CDR1 SGHTA, CDR2 FQGNSA. CDR3 amino acids: CASSLIPAGGSDTQYF.

The chain links TRBV19 to TRBJ2-4; the D call from TCRdb, TRBD1, cannot be confirmed without DNA. This CDR3 spans 18 amino acids. From germline, CDR1 is LNHDA and CDR2 SQIVND (reference sequence). Here the CDR3 reads CASSTPTQGFGAKNIQYF.

By frequency, this clonotype is large. The rearrangement uses TRBV19 and TRBJ2-5; without DNA, the TCRdb call of TRBD1 cannot be checked. The germline V gene has CDR1 LNHDA and CDR2 SQIVND (reference sequence). This CDR3 has 17 residues. The CDR3 spells CASTTAGDRVSQETQYF.

The J gene is TRBJ1-3, the V gene TRBV6-5; without DNA, the TCRdb call of TRBD1 cannot be checked. CDR3 length equals 15 residues. From germline, CDR1 is MNHEY and CDR2 SVGAGI. The CDR3 sequence is CASSYSGGSGNTIYF.

The chain uses TRBV6-1 and TRBJ1-2; the D call of TRBD1 rests on TCRdb alone, since no DNA is present to check it. The CDR3 is made up of 15 amino acids. The germline V gene encodes CDR1 MNHNS and CDR2 SASEGT. CDR3 amino acids: CASRQTPGGNYGYTF.